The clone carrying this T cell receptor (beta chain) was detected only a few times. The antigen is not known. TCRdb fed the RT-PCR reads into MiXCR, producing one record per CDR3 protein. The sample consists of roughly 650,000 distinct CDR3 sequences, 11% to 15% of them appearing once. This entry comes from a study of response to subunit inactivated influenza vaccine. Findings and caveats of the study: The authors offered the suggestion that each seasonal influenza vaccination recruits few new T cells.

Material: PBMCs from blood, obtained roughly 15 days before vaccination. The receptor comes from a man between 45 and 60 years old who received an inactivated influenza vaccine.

The CDR3 protein is CASSYGTGIGDTQYF. CDR3 nucleotide sequence: TGTGCCAGCAGCTACGGGACAGGGATAGGGGATACGCAGTATTTT. The chain recombines TRBV5-6 with TRBJ2-3; the match to TRBD1 covers 9 bases. V shed 3 bases and J 6 bases; nucleotides not matched to a gene: 8. Germline V lookup: CDR1 SGHDT, CDR2 YYEEEE. CDR3 length: 15 residues.